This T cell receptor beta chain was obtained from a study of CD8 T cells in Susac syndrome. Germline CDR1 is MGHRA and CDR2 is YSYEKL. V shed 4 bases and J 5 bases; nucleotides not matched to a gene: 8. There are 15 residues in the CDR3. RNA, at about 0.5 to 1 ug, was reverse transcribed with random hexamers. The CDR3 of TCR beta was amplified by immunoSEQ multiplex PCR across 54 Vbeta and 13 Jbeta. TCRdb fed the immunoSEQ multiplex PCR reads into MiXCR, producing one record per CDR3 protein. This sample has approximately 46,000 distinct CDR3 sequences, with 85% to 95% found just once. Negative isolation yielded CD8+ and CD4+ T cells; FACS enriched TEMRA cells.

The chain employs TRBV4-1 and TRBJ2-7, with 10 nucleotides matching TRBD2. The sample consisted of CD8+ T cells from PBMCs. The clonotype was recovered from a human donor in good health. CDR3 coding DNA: TGCGCCAGCAGCCTTCAAGCGGGAGGGCCCGACGAGCAGTACTTC. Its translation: CASSLQAGGPDEQYF.